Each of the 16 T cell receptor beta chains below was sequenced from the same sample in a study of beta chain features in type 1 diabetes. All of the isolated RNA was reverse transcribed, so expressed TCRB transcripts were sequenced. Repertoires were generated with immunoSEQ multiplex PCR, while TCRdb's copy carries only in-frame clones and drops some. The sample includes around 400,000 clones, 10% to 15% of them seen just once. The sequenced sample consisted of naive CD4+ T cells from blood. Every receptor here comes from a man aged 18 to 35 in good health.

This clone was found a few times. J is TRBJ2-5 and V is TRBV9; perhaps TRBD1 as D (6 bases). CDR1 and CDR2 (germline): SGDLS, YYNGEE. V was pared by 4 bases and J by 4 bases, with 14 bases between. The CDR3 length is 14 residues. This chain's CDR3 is CASSTRTVGETQYF. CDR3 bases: TGTGCCAGCAGCACCCGGACAGTAGGAGAGACCCAGTACTTC.

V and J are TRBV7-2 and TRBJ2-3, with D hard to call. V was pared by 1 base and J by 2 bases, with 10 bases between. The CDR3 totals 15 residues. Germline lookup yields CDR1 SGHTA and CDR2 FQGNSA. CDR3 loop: CASSLVRFLTDTQYF. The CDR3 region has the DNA TGTGCCAGCAGCTTAGTGCGGTTCCTCACAGATACGCAGTATTTT.

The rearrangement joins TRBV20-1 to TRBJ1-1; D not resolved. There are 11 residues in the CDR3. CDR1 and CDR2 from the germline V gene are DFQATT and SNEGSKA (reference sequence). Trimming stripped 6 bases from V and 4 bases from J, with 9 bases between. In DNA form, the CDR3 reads TGCAGTGCCCCCCATTCCACTGAAGCTTTCTTT. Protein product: CSAPHSTEAFF.

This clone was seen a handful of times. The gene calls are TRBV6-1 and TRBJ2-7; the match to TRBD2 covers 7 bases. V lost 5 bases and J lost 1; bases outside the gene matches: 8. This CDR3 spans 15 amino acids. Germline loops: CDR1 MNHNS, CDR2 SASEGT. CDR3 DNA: TGTGCCAGCAGTCCGGGGCTAGCGGTATCCTACGAGCAGTACTTC. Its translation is CASSPGLAVSYEQYF.

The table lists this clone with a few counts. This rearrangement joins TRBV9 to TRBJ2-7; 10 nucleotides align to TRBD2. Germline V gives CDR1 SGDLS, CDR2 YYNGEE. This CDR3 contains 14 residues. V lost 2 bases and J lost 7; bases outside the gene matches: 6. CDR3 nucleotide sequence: TGTGCCAGCAGCGTCAGCGGGAGGGCTGAGGAGCAGTACTTC. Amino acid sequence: CASSVSGRAEEQYF.

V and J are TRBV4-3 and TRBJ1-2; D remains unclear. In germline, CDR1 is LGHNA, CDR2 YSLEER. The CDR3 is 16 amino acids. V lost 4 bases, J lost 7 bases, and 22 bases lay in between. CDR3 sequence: CASSRGRFNLGSGYTF. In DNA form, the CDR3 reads TGCGCCAGCAGCCGCGGTCGATTCAACCTCGGATCTGGCTACACCTTC.

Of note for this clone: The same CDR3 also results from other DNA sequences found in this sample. The CDR3 sequence is CSAGGETQYF. The CDR3 DNA follows: TGCAGTGCTGGGGGGGAGACCCAGTACTTC. The V call is TRBV20-1, the J call TRBJ2-5, with a possible D match to TRBD2 (6 bases). CDR3 length: 10 amino acids. The V end lost 5 bases, the J end lost 5 bases, and 6 bases lay between the germline ends. Germline CDR1 reads DFQATT; CDR2 reads SNEGSKA (reference sequence).

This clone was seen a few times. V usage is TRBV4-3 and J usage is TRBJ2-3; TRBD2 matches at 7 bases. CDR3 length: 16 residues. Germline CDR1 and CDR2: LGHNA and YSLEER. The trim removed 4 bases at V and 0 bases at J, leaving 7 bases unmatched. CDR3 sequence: CASSPTSVTSTDTQYF. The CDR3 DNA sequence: TGCGCCAGCAGCCCCACTAGCGTGACTAGCACAGATACGCAGTATTTT.

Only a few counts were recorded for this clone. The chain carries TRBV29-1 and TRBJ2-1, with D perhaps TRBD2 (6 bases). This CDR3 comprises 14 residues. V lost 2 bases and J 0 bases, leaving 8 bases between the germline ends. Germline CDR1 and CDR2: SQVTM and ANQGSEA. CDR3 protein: CSVEPAGSYNEQFF. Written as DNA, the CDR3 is TGCAGCGTTGAACCAGCGGGCTCCTACAATGAGCAGTTCTTC.

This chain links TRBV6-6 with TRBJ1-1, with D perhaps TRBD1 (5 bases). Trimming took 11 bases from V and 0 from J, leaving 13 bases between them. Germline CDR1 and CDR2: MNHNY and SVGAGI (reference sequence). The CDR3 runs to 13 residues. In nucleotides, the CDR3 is TGTGCCGGCAAGACAGATATGAACACTGAAGCTTTCTTT. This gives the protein CAGKTDMNTEAFF.

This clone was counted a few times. The CDR3 region is CASSASSARGQETQYF. CDR3 bases: TGTGCCAGCTCAGCTTCTAGCGCCCGGGGCCAAGAGACCCAGTACTTC. This sequence joins TRBV18 and TRBJ2-5; weak D call: TRBD2 (6 bases). With 5 bases removed from V and 1 base from J, the gap between germline ends came to 17 bases. The CDR3 extends over 16 amino acids. The germline V gene has CDR1 KGHSH and CDR2 LQKENI.

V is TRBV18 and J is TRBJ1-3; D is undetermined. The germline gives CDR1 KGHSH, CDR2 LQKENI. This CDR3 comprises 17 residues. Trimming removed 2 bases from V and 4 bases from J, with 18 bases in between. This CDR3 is CASSPRASPGPGNTIYF. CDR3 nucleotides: TGTGCCAGCTCACCAAGAGCCAGTCCAGGCCCCGGAAACACCATATATTTT. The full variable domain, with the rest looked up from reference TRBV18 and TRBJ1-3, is NAGVMQNPRHLVRRRGQEARLRCSPMKGHSHVYWYRQLPEEGLKFMVYLQKENIIDESGMPKERFSAEFPKEGPSILRIQQVVRGDSAAYFCASSPRASPGPGNTIYFGEGSWLTVV.

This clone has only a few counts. CDR3 DNA: TGTGCCAGCCGGGACTTCGATCGGGCCCAGCATTTT. Amino acid sequence: CASRDFDRAQHF. The chain uses TRBV2 and TRBJ1-5; TRBD1 is a possible D gene (5 bases). With 8 bases removed from V and 11 bases from J, the gap between germline ends came to 16 bases. This CDR3 contains 12 residues. The V gene's germline CDR1 is SNHLY and CDR2 FYNNEI.

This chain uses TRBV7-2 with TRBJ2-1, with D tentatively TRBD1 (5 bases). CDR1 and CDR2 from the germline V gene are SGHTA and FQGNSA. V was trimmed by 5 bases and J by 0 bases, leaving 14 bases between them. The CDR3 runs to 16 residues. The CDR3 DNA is TGTGCCAGCAGCGGACGACAGTCAAGCTCCTACAATGAGCAGTTCTTC. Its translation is CASSGRQSSSYNEQFF.

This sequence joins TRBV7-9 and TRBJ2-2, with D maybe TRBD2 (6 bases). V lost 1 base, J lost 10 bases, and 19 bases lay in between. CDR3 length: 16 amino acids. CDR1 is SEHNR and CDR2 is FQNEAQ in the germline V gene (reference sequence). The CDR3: CASSLVFAEGRPELFF. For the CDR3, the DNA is TGTGCCAGCAGCTTAGTTTTCGCGGAGGGACGGCCGGAGCTGTTTTTT. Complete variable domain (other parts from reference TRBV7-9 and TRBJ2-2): DTGVSQNPRHKITKRGQNVTFRCDPISEHNRLYWYRQTLGQGPEFLTYFQNEAQLEKSRLLSDRFSAERPKGSFSTLEIQRTEQGDSAMYLCASSLVFAEGRPELFFGEGSRLTVL.

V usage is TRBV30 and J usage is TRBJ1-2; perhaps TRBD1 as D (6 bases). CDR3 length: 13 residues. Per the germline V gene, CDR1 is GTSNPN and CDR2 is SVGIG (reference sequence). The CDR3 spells CAHAHLTGYGYTF. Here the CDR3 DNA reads TGTGCTCACGCTCACCTGACAGGCTATGGCTACACCTTC.